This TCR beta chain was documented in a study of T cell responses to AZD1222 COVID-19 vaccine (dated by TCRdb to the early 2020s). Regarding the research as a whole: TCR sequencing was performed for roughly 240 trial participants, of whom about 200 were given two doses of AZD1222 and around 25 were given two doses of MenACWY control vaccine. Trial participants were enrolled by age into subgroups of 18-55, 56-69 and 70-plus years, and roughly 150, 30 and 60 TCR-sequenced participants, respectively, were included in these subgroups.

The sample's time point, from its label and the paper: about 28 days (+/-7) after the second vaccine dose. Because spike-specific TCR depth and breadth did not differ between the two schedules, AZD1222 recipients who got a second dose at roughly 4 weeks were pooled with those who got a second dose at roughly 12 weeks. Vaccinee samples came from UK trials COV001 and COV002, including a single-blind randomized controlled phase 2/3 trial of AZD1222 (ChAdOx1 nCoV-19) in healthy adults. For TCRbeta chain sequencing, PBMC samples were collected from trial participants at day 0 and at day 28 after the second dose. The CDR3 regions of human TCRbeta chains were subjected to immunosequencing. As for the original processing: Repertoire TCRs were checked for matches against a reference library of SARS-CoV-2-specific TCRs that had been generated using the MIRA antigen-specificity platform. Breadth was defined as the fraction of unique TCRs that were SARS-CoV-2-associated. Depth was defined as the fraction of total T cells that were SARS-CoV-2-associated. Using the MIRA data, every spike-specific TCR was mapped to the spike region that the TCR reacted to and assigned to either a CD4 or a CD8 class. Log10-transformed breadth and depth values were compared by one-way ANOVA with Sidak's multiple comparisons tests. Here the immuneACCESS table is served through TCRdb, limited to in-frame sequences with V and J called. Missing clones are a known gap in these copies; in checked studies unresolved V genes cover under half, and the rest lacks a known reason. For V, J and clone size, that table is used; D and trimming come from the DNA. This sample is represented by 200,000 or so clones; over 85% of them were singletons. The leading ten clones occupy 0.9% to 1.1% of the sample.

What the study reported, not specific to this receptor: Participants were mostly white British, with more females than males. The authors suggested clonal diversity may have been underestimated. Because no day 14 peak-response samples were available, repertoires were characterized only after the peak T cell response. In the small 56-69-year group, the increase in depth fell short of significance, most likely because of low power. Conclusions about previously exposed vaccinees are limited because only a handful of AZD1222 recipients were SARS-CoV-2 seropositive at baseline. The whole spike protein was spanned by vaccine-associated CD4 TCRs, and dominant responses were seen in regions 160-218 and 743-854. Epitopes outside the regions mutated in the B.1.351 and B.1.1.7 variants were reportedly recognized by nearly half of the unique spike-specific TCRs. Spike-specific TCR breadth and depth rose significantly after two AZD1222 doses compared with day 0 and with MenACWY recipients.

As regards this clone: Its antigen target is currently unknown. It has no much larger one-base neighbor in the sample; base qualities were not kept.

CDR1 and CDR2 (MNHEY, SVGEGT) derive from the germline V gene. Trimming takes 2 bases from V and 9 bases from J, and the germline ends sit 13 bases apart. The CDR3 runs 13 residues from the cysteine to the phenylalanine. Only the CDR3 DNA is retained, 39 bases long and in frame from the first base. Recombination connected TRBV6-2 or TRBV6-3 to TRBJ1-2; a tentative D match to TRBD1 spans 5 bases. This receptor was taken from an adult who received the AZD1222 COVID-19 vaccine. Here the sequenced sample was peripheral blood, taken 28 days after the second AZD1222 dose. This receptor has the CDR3 CASSYAGEGRYTF. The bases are TGTGCCAGCAGTTACGCTGGGGAGGGGCGCTACACCTTC.